This is a list of T cell receptor beta chains from one sample in a study of cytomegalovirus exposure and HLA in healthy donors. Here immunoSEQ multiplex PCR was the method, and the copy in TCRdb shows in-frame clones only, minus some. The sample includes a few hundred thousand clones, over 75% of them seen just once. The sample comprised PBMCs. The receptors shown here come from a girl aged 2 to 9 in good health and CMV-seronegative. Both conserved end residues are part of each CDR3. Each record gives: V gene, D gene, J gene, clone size, CDR3 protein, CDR3 DNA. The D gene is left open where the match is weak. Not all rows give a size; the values are once, few, many and, for expanded clones, a class.

V gene: TRBV7-2; D gene: NA; J gene: TRBJ2-2; clone size: NA; CDR3 protein: CASSPPKQAPRTGELFF; CDR3 DNA: TGTGCCAGCAGCCCCCCGAAACAGGCCCCGAGGACCGGGGAGCTGTTTTTT
V gene: TRBV18; D gene: NA; J gene: TRBJ2-7; clone size: NA; CDR3 protein: CASSRDFRMTYEQYF; CDR3 DNA: TGTGCCAGCTCACGAGATTTCAGGATGACCTACGAGCAGTACTTC
V gene: TRBV2; D gene: TRBD1; J gene: TRBJ1-1; clone size: NA; CDR3 protein: CASRRDRITEAFF; CDR3 DNA: TGTGCCAGCAGGAGGGACAGGATCACTGAAGCTTTCTTT
V gene: TRBV18; D gene: NA; J gene: TRBJ2-3; clone size: NA; CDR3 protein: CASSPRGTPDTQYF; CDR3 DNA: TGTGCCAGCTCACCCCGAGGAACCCCAGATACGCAGTATTTT
V gene: TRBV2; D gene: NA; J gene: TRBJ2-2; clone size: NA; CDR3 protein: CASVGQGNTGELFF; CDR3 DNA: TGTGCCAGCGTGGGGCAGGGAAACACCGGGGAGCTGTTTTTT
V gene: TRBV5-4; D gene: NA; J gene: TRBJ1-2; clone size: few; CDR3 protein: CASSLVGADGYTF; CDR3 DNA: TGTGCCAGCAGCTTGGTTGGGGCAGATGGCTACACCTTC
V gene: TRBV5-1; D gene: TRBD1; J gene: TRBJ2-7; clone size: NA; CDR3 protein: CASSGTGTGAEQYF; CDR3 DNA: TGCGCCAGCAGCGGGACCGGGACAGGGGCTGAGCAGTACTTC
V gene: TRBV30; D gene: TRBD2; J gene: TRBJ2-7; clone size: NA; CDR3 protein: CAWTFGSGRAYEQYF; CDR3 DNA: TGTGCCTGGACCTTTGGTAGTGGGAGGGCCTACGAGCAGTACTTC
V gene: TRBV2; D gene: TRBD1; J gene: TRBJ2-1; clone size: NA; CDR3 protein: CASSEPGTGKGNEQFF; CDR3 DNA: TGTGCCAGCAGTGAGCCCGGGACAGGGAAGGGCAATGAGCAGTTCTTC
V gene: TRBV2; D gene: NA; J gene: TRBJ2-5; clone size: few; CDR3 protein: CAIERGGVQETQYF; CDR3 DNA: TGTGCCATAGAAAGAGGGGGGGTACAAGAGACCCAGTACTTC
V gene: TRBV5-5; D gene: TRBD2; J gene: TRBJ2-7; clone size: NA; CDR3 protein: CASSLGGGDYEQYF; CDR3 DNA: TGTGCCAGCAGCTTGGGGGGGGGAGACTACGAGCAGTACTTC
V gene: TRBV7-9; D gene: TRBD2; J gene: TRBJ2-1; clone size: once; CDR3 protein: CASSPHEAGGPNEQFF; CDR3 DNA: TGTGCCAGCAGCCCCCATGAAGCGGGGGGGCCGAATGAGCAGTTCTTC
V gene: TRBV6-5; D gene: TRBD2; J gene: TRBJ2-7; clone size: NA; CDR3 protein: CASSSLLAGVTYEQYF; CDR3 DNA: TGTGCCAGCAGTTCGCTACTAGCGGGGGTGACCTACGAGCAGTACTTC
V gene: TRBV29-1; D gene: NA; J gene: TRBJ1-2; clone size: NA; CDR3 protein: CSVVSGSPGYTF; CDR3 DNA: TGCAGCGTTGTGTCCGGGTCCCCAGGCTACACCTTC
V gene: TRBV25-1; D gene: NA; J gene: TRBJ2-3; clone size: NA; CDR3 protein: CASSVASRADTQYF; CDR3 DNA: TGTGCCAGCAGTGTGGCGTCCAGGGCAGATACGCAGTATTTT
V gene: TRBV4-1; D gene: NA; J gene: TRBJ1-2; clone size: few; CDR3 protein: CASSQVWPDYGYTF; CDR3 DNA: TGCGCCAGCAGCCAAGTTTGGCCAGACTATGGCTACACCTTC
V gene: TRBV2; D gene: NA; J gene: TRBJ2-7; clone size: once; CDR3 protein: CASSLDRNGHF; CDR3 DNA: TGTGCCAGCAGTTTAGACAGGAATGGGCACTTC
V gene: TRBV19; D gene: TRBD1; J gene: TRBJ2-7; clone size: once; CDR3 protein: CASRWAGGSYEQYF; CDR3 DNA: TGTGCCAGTAGATGGGCAGGGGGCAGCTACGAGCAGTACTTC
V gene: TRBV6-6; D gene: TRBD1; J gene: TRBJ1-1; clone size: NA; CDR3 protein: CASSPDRGTEAFF; CDR3 DNA: TGTGCCAGCAGTCCGGACAGGGGCACTGAAGCTTTCTTT
V gene: TRBV5-1; D gene: NA; J gene: TRBJ1-3; clone size: NA; CDR3 protein: CASSAGLYSGNTIYF; CDR3 DNA: TGCGCCAGCAGCGCCGGACTGTACTCTGGAAACACCATATATTTT
V gene: TRBV11-2; D gene: TRBD2; J gene: TRBJ2-3; clone size: once; CDR3 protein: CASSSGTSGGATDTQYF; CDR3 DNA: TGTGCCAGCAGCTCGGGGACTAGCGGGGGGGCCACAGATACGCAGTATTTT
V gene: TRBV25-1; D gene: NA; J gene: TRBJ1-1; clone size: NA; CDR3 protein: CASTRREKDTEAFF; CDR3 DNA: TGTGCCAGCACGCGCAGGGAAAAGGACACTGAAGCTTTCTTT
V gene: TRBV7-8; D gene: TRBD2; J gene: TRBJ2-2; clone size: NA; CDR3 protein: CASRTGGAGPGELFF; CDR3 DNA: TGTGCCAGCAGGACGGGGGGGGCCGGCCCCGGGGAGCTGTTTTTT
V gene: TRBV19; D gene: NA; J gene: TRBJ2-7; clone size: NA; CDR3 protein: CASSIAGVGEQYF; CDR3 DNA: TGTGCCAGTAGTATAGCGGGGGTTGGCGAGCAGTACTTC
V gene: TRBV9; D gene: NA; J gene: TRBJ2-2; clone size: once; CDR3 protein: CASSVARQPYITGELFF; CDR3 DNA: TGTGCCAGCAGCGTAGCCCGACAGCCATACATCACCGGGGAGCTGTTTTTT
V gene: TRBV13; D gene: TRBD2; J gene: TRBJ2-7; clone size: NA; CDR3 protein: CASSFGTSGSYEQYF; CDR3 DNA: TGTGCCAGCAGCTTTGGGACTAGCGGGTCCTACGAGCAGTACTTC
V gene: TRBV30; D gene: NA; J gene: TRBJ1-1; clone size: NA; CDR3 protein: CAWSPVTGHTEAFF; CDR3 DNA: TGTGCCTGGAGTCCCGTCACAGGGCACACTGAAGCTTTCTTT
V gene: TRBV10-3; D gene: NA; J gene: TRBJ1-1; clone size: NA; CDR3 protein: CAIRGQSTAEAFF; CDR3 DNA: TGTGCCATCAGAGGACAGTCAACGGCTGAAGCTTTCTTT
V gene: TRBV4-1; D gene: TRBD2; J gene: TRBJ2-1; clone size: NA; CDR3 protein: CASSWVAGAADEQFF; CDR3 DNA: TGCGCCAGCAGCTGGGTAGCGGGAGCCGCCGATGAGCAGTTCTTC
V gene: TRBV13; D gene: TRBD2; J gene: TRBJ2-3; clone size: NA; CDR3 protein: CASSLGLAGGPADTQYF; CDR3 DNA: TGTGCCAGCAGCTTAGGTCTAGCGGGGGGACCGGCGGATACGCAGTATTTT
V gene: TRBV6-1; D gene: NA; J gene: TRBJ2-3; clone size: NA; CDR3 protein: CASSDGLNTDTQYF; CDR3 DNA: TGTGCCAGCAGTGATGGGCTCAACACAGATACGCAGTATTTT
V gene: TRBV4-1; D gene: NA; J gene: TRBJ1-2; clone size: NA; CDR3 protein: CASSQVIGAPGYTF; CDR3 DNA: TGCGCCAGCAGCCAAGTGATAGGGGCTCCGGGCTACACCTTC